The 29 T cell receptor beta chains below were found in one sample sequenced in a study of T cell responses to AZD1222 COVID-19 vaccine. The assay was immunoSEQ multiplex PCR, and TCRdb's table has in-frame clones only and misses some. The sample contains roughly 72,000 clones, 85% of which appear only once. The source was peripheral blood, collected on day 0 of AZD1222 vaccination. These receptors were collected from an adult in good health.

The rearrangement uses TRBV7-3 and TRBJ2-7, with 9 bases matching TRBD1. Per the germline V gene, CDR1 is SGHTA and CDR2 is FQGTGA. This CDR3 comprises 15 residues. J was trimmed by 4 bases and V by 6 bases; bases with no gene match: 10. CDR3: CASRSPGQGKYEQYF. The DNA of the CDR3 is TGTGCCAGCAGATCCCCGGGACAGGGTAAATACGAGCAGTACTTC.

This clone appeared a single time. CDR3 nucleotide sequence: TGTGCCAGCAGCCCCGTCCCCGGAGGCACGCAGTATTTT. Encoded protein: CASSPVPGGTQYF. V usage is TRBV7-3 and J usage is TRBJ2-3, with a tentative D call TRBD2 (5 bases). The CDR3 spans 13 residues. Germline CDR1 reads SGHTA; CDR2 reads FQGTGA. V lost 5 bases to trimming and J lost 9 bases, with 15 bases between them.

The chain joins TRBV6-5 to TRBJ1-1; no definite D call. With 3 bases removed from V and 2 bases from J, the gap between germline ends came to 13 bases. The CDR3 runs to 15 residues. The germline gives CDR1 MNHEY, CDR2 SVGAGI. The CDR3 region is CASSYSRSTNTEAFF. The CDR3 region has the DNA TGTGCCAGCAGTTATTCCCGGTCCACCAACACTGAAGCTTTCTTT.

V gene TRBV7-9 combines with J gene TRBJ1-2; 7 bases match TRBD1. CDR3 length: 13 residues. V shed 5 bases, J shed 6 bases, and the junction held 6 bases outside the gene matches. The V gene's germline CDR1 is SEHNR and CDR2 FQNEAQ (reference sequence). CDR3 sequence (DNA): TGTGCCAGCAGCCTGGGACAGAACCATGGCTACACCTTC. Amino acid sequence: CASSLGQNHGYTF.

The V and J genes are TRBV11-3 and TRBJ2-6; tentative D call: TRBD1 (6 bases). The germline gives CDR1 SGHNT, CDR2 YENEEA. V was trimmed by 0 bases and J by 0 bases, leaving 12 bases between them. This CDR3 contains 18 residues. The CDR3 here is CASSLDGQFISGANVLTF. The CDR3 nucleotides are TGTGCCAGCAGCTTAGATGGACAGTTTATCTCTGGGGCCAACGTCCTGACTTTC.

The rearrangement uses TRBV5-1 and TRBJ1-2; D is unresolved. CDR3 length: 15 residues. With 0 bases removed from V and 4 bases from J, the gap between germline ends came to 13 bases. CDR1 and CDR2 (germline): SGHRS, YFSETQ. This CDR3 reads CASSLDLGQVYGYTF. The CDR3 DNA follows: TGCGCCAGCAGCTTGGATTTAGGGCAGGTCTATGGCTACACCTTC.

The chain joins TRBV5-4 to TRBJ2-1, with 9 bases matching TRBD2. The CDR3 runs to 16 residues. CDR1 and CDR2 (germline): SGHNT, YYREEE (reference sequence). V shed 4 bases and J 3 bases; nucleotides not matched to a gene: 8. The CDR3 loop reads CASSGGVAGVYNEQFF. For the CDR3, the DNA is TGTGCCAGCAGCGGCGGCGTAGCGGGGGTCTACAATGAGCAGTTCTTC.

The chain employs TRBV19 and TRBJ2-7; 11 bases fit TRBD1. CDR1 LNHDA and CDR2 SQIVND come from the germline V gene (reference sequence). J was trimmed by 3 bases and V by 1 base; bases with no gene match: 2. The CDR3 is 15 residues long. The CDR3 coding sequence is TGTGCCAGTAGTATAGGGACAGGGGGCTTCTACGAGCAGTACTTC. It yields the protein CASSIGTGGFYEQYF.

The chain carries TRBV2 and TRBJ2-1; 8 nucleotides align to TRBD1. Germline trimming cut 6 bases from V and 8 bases from J; bases unmatched to any gene: 9. The CDR3 sequence is 14 residues long. Germline V gene data show CDR1 as SNHLY and CDR2 as FYNNEI. The CDR3 DNA sequence: TGTGCCAGCAGGACAGGGGCCTCGGGGGATGAGCAGTTCTTC. This codes for CASRTGASGDEQFF.

V is TRBV30 and J is TRBJ2-5; the D is unclear. The CDR3 spans 14 residues. Germline assignment: CDR1 GTSNPN and CDR2 SVGIG (reference sequence). The V gene lost 2 bases and the J gene lost 1 base, with 11 bases spanning the gap. DNA of the CDR3: TGTGCCTGGAGTCAGTTGGGCAGCCAAGAGACCCAGTACTTC. Its protein product is CAWSQLGSQETQYF.

The chain joins TRBV6-6 to TRBJ2-7; D may be TRBD1 (6 bases). From germline, CDR1 is MNHNY and CDR2 SVGAGI (reference sequence). V shed 5 bases and J shed 2 bases, with 13 bases lying between them. The CDR3 extends over 14 amino acids. The CDR3 sequence: CASSGRTVPYEQYF. CDR3 DNA sequence: TGTGCCAGCAGTGGACGGACAGTCCCCTACGAGCAGTACTTC.

The sample holds one count of this clone. The CDR3 nucleotides read TGTGCCAGCTCCCGGGCAGGACAATCTGGAAACACCATATATTTT. It translates to CASSRAGQSGNTIYF. The chain uses TRBV6-5 and TRBJ1-3, with D perhaps TRBD1 (5 bases). The CDR3 is 15 residues long. The germline CDR1 and CDR2 sequences are MNHEY and SVGAGI. Between the trimmed V and J ends, which lost 8 bases and 1 base, there was a span of 15 bases.

The chain has TRBV21-1 and TRBJ2-7. TRBV21-1 is reported as a pseudogene. CDR3 size: 12 residues. Here the CDR3 DNA reads TGTGCCACCCAGAGGCAGGCCTACGAGCAGTACTTC. Amino acid sequence: CATQRQAYEQYF.

The rearrangement uses TRBV11-3 and TRBJ1-6; D gene ambiguous. Germline CDR1 reads SGHNT; CDR2 reads YENEEA. CDR3 length: 15 residues. V shed 2 bases and J shed 7 bases, with 12 bases lying between them. CDR3 nucleotides: TGTGCCAGCAGCTTACAAGGCCAGCCAAATTCACCCCTCCACTTT. It is translated as CASSLQGQPNSPLHF.

CDR3 nucleotide sequence: TGTGCCAGCAGCACCCACGGTAACACTGAAGCTTTCTTT. Amino acid sequence: CASSTHGNTEAFF. The J gene is TRBJ1-1, the V gene TRBV9; D remains ambiguous. Germline CDR1 and CDR2: SGDLS and YYNGEE. CDR3 size: 13 residues. Trimming took off 4 bases at V and 2 bases at J, with 9 bases between the two ends.

This chain links TRBV13 with TRBJ2-3; TRBD1 might be the D (5 bases). The V gene lost 0 bases and the J gene lost 7 bases, with 20 bases spanning the gap. This CDR3 has 17 residues. Germline-derived CDR1 and CDR2 are PRHDT and FYEKMQ (reference sequence). The CDR3 nucleotides are TGTGCCAGCAGCTTAGGACCTCGGTGGCAGGGTTTTCATACGCAGTATTTT. Its translation: CASSLGPRWQGFHTQYF.

V is TRBV11-1 and J is TRBJ1-3; possibly TRBD1 for D (5 bases). In germline, CDR1 is SGHAT, CDR2 FQDESV (reference sequence). The ends were cut back, 0 bases at V and 0 bases at J, with 12 bases in the middle. The CDR3 is made up of 17 amino acids. CDR3 coding DNA: TGTGCCAGCAGCTTAGCGCGGGACGCACTCTCTGGAAACACCATATATTTT. The encoded protein is CASSLARDALSGNTIYF.

The chain is built from TRBV9 and TRBJ1-1; D not certain. The CDR3 has 16 amino acids. Between the trimmed V and J ends, which lost 3 bases and 1 base, there was a span of 16 bases. Per the germline V gene, CDR1 is SGDLS and CDR2 is YYNGEE. The CDR3 DNA reads as TGTGCCAGCAGCGCCGGAGGGTTGATATCGAACACTGAAGCTTTCTTT. Its translation is CASSAGGLISNTEAFF. The whole variable domain, filled in from reference TRBV9 and TRBJ1-1, reads DSGVTQTPKHLITATGQRVTLRCSPRSGDLSVYWYQQSLDQGLQFLIQYYNGEERAKGNILERFSAQQFPDLHSELNLSSLELGDSALYFCASSAGGLISNTEAFFGQGTRLTVV.

V gene TRBV9 combines with J gene TRBJ2-1, with 7 bases fitting TRBD2. CDR1 and CDR2 (germline): SGDLS, YYNGEE. CDR3 length: 17 amino acids. V was pared by 0 bases and J by 6 bases, with 12 bases of the junction left unmatched. The chain's CDR3 is CASSVVVGGTIGNEQFF. CDR3 in DNA: TGTGCCAGCAGCGTAGTAGTGGGGGGGACTATCGGCAATGAGCAGTTCTTC. The whole variable domain, remainder taken from reference TRBV9 and TRBJ2-1, is DSGVTQTPKHLITATGQRVTLRCSPRSGDLSVYWYQQSLDQGLQFLIQYYNGEERAKGNILERFSAQQFPDLHSELNLSSLELGDSALYFCASSVVVGGTIGNEQFFGPGTRLTVL.

CDR3 sequence: CASSLARPTEAFF. CDR3 coding DNA: TGTGCCAGCAGTTTAGCTCGACCAACTGAAGCTTTCTTT. The V and J genes are TRBV12-3 or TRBV12-4 and TRBJ1-1; D gene unclear. V was trimmed by 0 bases and J by 5 bases, leaving 7 bases between them. The length of the CDR3 is 13 residues.

J is TRBJ1-2 and V is TRBV29-1; D is unresolved. This CDR3 has 14 amino acids. Per the germline V gene, CDR1 is SQVTM and CDR2 is ANQGSEA. V was shortened by 0 bases and J by 3 bases, with 11 bases between the two germline ends. Here the CDR3 DNA reads TGCAGCGTTGAAGAGGGAGGAACCTACTATGGCTACACCTTC. Protein: CSVEEGGTYYGYTF.

This clone was seen a few times. The V gene is TRBV5-1, the J gene TRBJ2-5; D not certain. CDR1 and CDR2 (germline): SGHRS, YFSETQ. The CDR3 totals 15 residues. Trimming removed 4 bases at V and 5 bases at J, with 18 bases between. The CDR3 DNA reads as TGCGCCAGCAGCGCCGAAGGACGTTATGGGGAGACCCAGTACTTC. Translated, it gives CASSAEGRYGETQYF. Looking up the rest from reference TRBV5-1 and TRBJ2-5 gives the full variable domain: KAGVTQTPRYLIKTRGQQVTLSCSPISGHRSVSWYQQTPGQGLQFLFEYFSETQRNKGNFPGRFSGRQFSNSRSEMNVSTLELGDSALYLCASSAEGRYGETQYFGPGTRLLVL.

The gene calls are TRBV5-1 and TRBJ1-4; D is unclear. CDR3 size: 16 residues. CDR1 and CDR2 from the germline V gene are SGHRS and YFSETQ. V was trimmed by 0 bases and J by 8 bases, leaving 17 bases between them. CDR3: CASSLGSRSSGEKLFF. The CDR3 coding sequence is TGCGCCAGCAGCTTGGGGTCGCGTTCCTCCGGGGAAAAACTGTTTTTT.

The chain recombines TRBV7-6 with TRBJ2-3; 10 nucleotides line up with TRBD1. This CDR3 spans 16 amino acids. With 5 bases clipped from V and 1 base from J, the junction kept 6 bases outside the gene matches. CDR1 is SGHVS and CDR2 is FNYEAQ in the germline V gene. The CDR3 is CASSPRGQGGTDTQYF. In nucleotides, the CDR3 is TGTGCCAGCAGCCCAAGAGGACAGGGGGGCACAGATACGCAGTATTTT.

This clone was seen once. The rearrangement uses TRBV6-5 and TRBJ2-7; possibly TRBD1 or TRBD2 for D (6 bases each). CDR3 size: 16 residues. V was pared by 0 bases and J by 0 bases, with 12 bases between. Germline values: CDR1 MNHEY, CDR2 SVGAGI. The CDR3 DNA reads as TGTGCCAGCAGTTACTCAGGGGGGAGTACCTCCTACGAGCAGTACTTC. Translation gives CASSYSGGSTSYEQYF.

The chain is built from TRBV7-9 and TRBJ2-2; tentatively, D is TRBD2 (5 bases). The CDR3 is 16 amino acids. Trimming pared 3 bases from V and 1 base from J, leaving 12 bases between. The germline CDR1 and CDR2 sequences are SEHNR and FQNEAQ (reference sequence). The CDR3 bases are TGTGCCAGCAGCTTTTGGCCCGGACTGAACACCGGGGAGCTGTTTTTT. Encoded protein: CASSFWPGLNTGELFF.

V and J are TRBV11-2 and TRBJ1-4, with 9 bases identical to TRBD1. The V segment lost 5 bases and the J segment 2 bases; nucleotides outside the gene matches: 3. This CDR3 spans 15 amino acids. Germline V CDR1 and CDR2: SGHAT, FQNNGV. The CDR3 DNA follows: TGTGCCAGCAGCACGGGACAGGGCACTAATGAAAAACTGTTTTTT. This translates into CASSTGQGTNEKLFF.

The rearrangement joins TRBV27 to TRBJ1-2, with D hard to call. Trimming took off 3 bases at V and 6 bases at J, with 20 bases between the two ends. The CDR3 is made up of 16 amino acids. Germline lookup yields CDR1 MNHEY and CDR2 SMNVEV (reference sequence). The CDR3 region is CASSFSIPTGSHGYTF. The CDR3 DNA reads as TGTGCCAGCAGTTTCTCCATCCCCACGGGGTCTCATGGCTACACCTTC.

The chain links TRBV21-1 to TRBJ2-2. TRBV21-1 is classified as a pseudogene. The CDR3 loop spans 11 amino acids. The chain's CDR3 is CASNGRRELFF. In DNA, the CDR3 is TGTGCCAGCAACGGCCGCCGGGAGCTGTTTTTT.